The T cell receptor beta chain under discussion was sequenced for a study of shared clonotypes between healthy human individuals. Overall study context: Contributing individuals were a couple of females and a few males aged 18 to 49.

Amplification in unsorted PBMC replicate PCRs started from around 330 ng DNA, which equals some 29,000 T cell genomes. Unsorted PBMC DNA went through sequencing on ten immunoSEQ deep assay plates. Clones were read by immunoSEQ multiplex PCR, and TCRdb kept only the in-frame ones, dropping some. The table includes about 480,000 clones, 79% detected once. CDR3 length: 16 residues. Between the trimmed V and J ends, which lost 1 base and 2 bases, there was a span of 11 bases. From germline, CDR1 is KGHSH and CDR2 LQKENI. Sequenced material: PBMCs. The J gene is TRBJ2-2, the V gene TRBV18; no clear D. The sequence was obtained from a woman aged 40-49 years in good health. Some clones in this sample may be carry-over from other donors' samples. Written as DNA, the CDR3 is TGTGCCAGCTCACCACGGGCCGGGCTAAACACCGGGGAGCTGTTTTTT. Its translation: CASSPRAGLNTGELFF.